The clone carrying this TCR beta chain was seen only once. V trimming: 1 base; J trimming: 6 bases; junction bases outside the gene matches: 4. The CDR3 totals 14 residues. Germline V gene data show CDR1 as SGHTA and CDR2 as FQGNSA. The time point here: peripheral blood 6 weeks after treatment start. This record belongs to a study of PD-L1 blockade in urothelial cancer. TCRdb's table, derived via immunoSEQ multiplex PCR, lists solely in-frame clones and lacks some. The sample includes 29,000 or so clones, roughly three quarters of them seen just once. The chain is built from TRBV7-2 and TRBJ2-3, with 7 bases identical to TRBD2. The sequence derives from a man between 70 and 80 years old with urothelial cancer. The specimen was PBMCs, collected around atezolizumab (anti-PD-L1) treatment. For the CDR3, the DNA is TGTGCCAGCAGCTTAGTACTAGCGTTGGATACGCAGTATTTT. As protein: CASSLVLALDTQYF. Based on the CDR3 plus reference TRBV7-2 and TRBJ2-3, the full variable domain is GAGVSQSPSNKVTEKGKDVELRCDPISGHTALYWYRQSLGQGLEFLIYFQGNSAPDKSGLPSDRFSAERTGGSVSTLTIQRTQQEDSAVYLCASSLVLALDTQYFGPGTRLTVL.